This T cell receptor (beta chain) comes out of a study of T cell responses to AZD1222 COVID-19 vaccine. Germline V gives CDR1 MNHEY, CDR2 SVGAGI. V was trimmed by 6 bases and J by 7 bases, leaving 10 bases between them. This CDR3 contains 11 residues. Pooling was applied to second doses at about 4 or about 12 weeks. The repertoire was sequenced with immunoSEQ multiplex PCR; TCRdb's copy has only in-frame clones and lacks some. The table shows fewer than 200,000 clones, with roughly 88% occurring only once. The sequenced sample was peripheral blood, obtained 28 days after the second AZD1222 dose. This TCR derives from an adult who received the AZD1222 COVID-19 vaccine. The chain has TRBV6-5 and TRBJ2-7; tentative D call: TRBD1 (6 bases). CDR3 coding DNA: TGTGCCAGCAGAACCGGGACAGAGCAGTACTTC. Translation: CASRTGTEQYF.